This T cell receptor (beta chain) was identified in a study of Graves' ophthalmopathy and Graves' hyperthyroidism listed by TCRdb under 2018. The study in broad terms: Peripheral blood samples were taken at the time of initial diagnosis, before any treatment was given. TCR beta repertoire signatures were used to distinguish Graves' ophthalmopathy from Graves' hyperthyroidism and to predict progression to ophthalmopathy. In total, approximately 140 blood samples were TCR-sequenced: approximately 42 ophthalmopathy, approximately 80 hyperthyroidism and some 17 hyperthyroidism-to-ophthalmopathy patients. To explore V-J signatures that separate ophthalmopathy from hyperthyroidism, a discovery set of about 96 patients was enrolled, consisting of approximately 45 with ophthalmopathy and approximately 57 with stable hyperthyroidism. An independent validation cohort was composed of 18 hyperthyroidism patients and some 16 patients who later progressed from hyperthyroidism to ophthalmopathy. In more than five hyperthyroidism patients, the T-cell repertoires found in thyroid tissue were compared with those found in blood. Following sampling, methimazole starting at 30 mg daily was administered to hyperthyroidism patients, and high-dose intravenous methylprednisolone was administered to ophthalmopathy patients. The approximately 100 discovery patients were divided at random into training and test sets in a 7:3 ratio. Here is what the overall study found, with its caveats: Sample size was not statistically predetermined, and group allocation was not concealed from the investigators. In validation, the model predicted ophthalmopathy progression with 70.59% sensitivity and roughly 72% specificity; fewer than 15 predicted patients were CT-confirmed with GO in a median of about 6.1 months. Most expanded thyroid clonotypes with frequency above 0.001 were also detected in blood, suggesting blood repertoires may reflect the thyroid immune response. In cross-validation, the 13-signature model distinguished ophthalmopathy from stable hyperthyroidism with around 90% sensitivity and around 83% specificity, while in the test set the corresponding values were about 79% and 69%.

This clonotype has a count of ten or more. The antigen it recognizes is unknown. Base quality data are lacking; no much larger clone is found one base away. Via the germline V gene, CDR1 is SGHTA and CDR2 FQGNSA. V is shortened by 5 bases, J by 10 bases, and the region joining them spans 15 bases. The CDR3 goes from the cysteine to the phenylalanine over 14 residues. The DNA shown is the 42-base CDR3, in frame from base 1. Stable hyperthyroidism was defined as no progression to ophthalmopathy within 18 months of follow-up. The hyperthyroidism patients were 18 to 65 years old and newly diagnosed, with a disease duration of less than 2 months. Patients with other autoimmune diseases, uncontrolled infections, pregnancy or lactation were excluded. Clinical symptoms, serum thyroxine, TRAb, thyroid ultrasound and orbital computed tomography were used for diagnosis. Using Ficoll-Paque density gradient centrifugation, PBMCs were isolated from 9 to 10 ml of fresh peripheral blood. Total RNA was extracted using Trizol reagent, and RNA quality was checked on an Agilent 2100 Bioanalyzer.

For repertoire sequencing, the TCR beta CDR3 regions were amplified from RNA transcripts. The first round of RT-PCR was done with HTBI primers and the Qiagen OneStep RT-PCR kit, and was followed by a second round of multiplex PCR, then size selection and purification. Sequencing of the libraries was carried out on an Illumina HiSeq2000 in paired-end mode with 100 bp reads. From the authors' description of their analysis: SOAPnuke was used to process the reads, throwing out any read that had adapters, had uncalled bases, had a mean Phred below 15, or lacked an exact constant-primer or identifier match. COPE v1.2.5 was used to merge high-quality paired reads. Each unique nucleotide sequence was treated as a clonotype, and MiTCR v1.1 was used to align the clonotypes to the IMGT TRB V, D and J references. Only V-J combinations with frequency above 0.0001 were analysed, covering approximately 99% of repertoires. For each V-J combination, a TCR clonal expansion and chaos score was defined as F50 clonal expansion divided by the chaos observed in the TCRdist matrix. Welch's t-statistics and random forest were used to reduce the features to approximately 13 V-J combinations, which were then used as input to a naive Bayes classifier. Thyroid-blood repertoire similarity was quantified with the Morisita-Horn index. In-frame beta chains were kept once TCRdb had trimmed the public reads at Q25 with fastp and called clones with MiXCR. Each CDR3 protein appears once, grouped with its most common genes and DNA. The V and J calls reflect TCRdb's pipeline rather than the authors' work. The sample data list 680,000 or so distinct CDR3 sequences, and about 20% of these were observed just once. Jointly, the top ten make up approximately 7% of the sample.

The receptor comes from a woman aged 18-29 years with stable Graves' hyperthyroidism. Some clones in this sample may be carry-over from other donors' samples. Donor details come from another sample of the same person, matched by shared clones. The rearranged chain carries TRBV7-2 and TRBJ1-6; perhaps TRBD1 is the D gene, with 5 bases matching. Sequencing was performed on peripheral blood. The DNA reads as follows: TGTGCCAGCAGCCCGGGACCCACCCCCTCACCCCTCCACTTT. This sequence encodes CASSPGPTPSPLHF.